The rows below give T cell receptor beta chains drawn from one sample of a study of cytomegalovirus exposure and HLA in healthy donors. Libraries were prepared by immunoSEQ multiplex PCR; TCRdb keeps only in-frame clonotypes and omits some of them. The sample shows 35,000 to 55,000 clones, roughly 51% of them seen only once. Sequencing was done on a sample of PBMCs. All receptors derive from a man aged 55 to 70 in good health and CMV-seronegative. Each CDR3 is given with its conserved first and last residue. The order of the fields is CDR3 DNA, CDR3 protein, J gene, clone size, D gene, V gene. A D gene is named only where the DNA matches it firmly. Clone size is stated in some rows and not others, as once, few, many or a class when expanded.

cdr3_nt: TGCAGCGTTGAGGGGGGGCGGACTCGCGACGAGCAGTACTTC; cdr3_aa: CSVEGGRTRDEQYF; j_call: TRBJ2-7; clone_size: NA; d_call: NA; v_call: TRBV29-1
cdr3_nt: TGTGCCTGGAGTGATCCGGGACAGGGGGACGAGCAGTACTTC; cdr3_aa: CAWSDPGQGDEQYF; j_call: TRBJ2-7; clone_size: few; d_call: TRBD1; v_call: TRBV30
cdr3_nt: TGTGCCTGGAGTGTCGGACAGGGGTTGGGCTACACCTTC; cdr3_aa: CAWSVGQGLGYTF; j_call: TRBJ1-2; clone_size: few; d_call: TRBD1; v_call: TRBV30
cdr3_nt: TGTGCCAGCAGTTTAATAGGGAGCTCCTACGAGCAGTACTTC; cdr3_aa: CASSLIGSSYEQYF; j_call: TRBJ2-7; clone_size: few; d_call: NA; v_call: TRBV27
cdr3_nt: TGTGCCAGCAGAGTACTAGCGGGAGGGCCAAGCACCGGGGAGCTGTTTTTT; cdr3_aa: CASRVLAGGPSTGELFF; j_call: TRBJ2-2; clone_size: NA; d_call: TRBD2; v_call: TRBV7-9
cdr3_nt: TGTGCCAGCAGTGATGATGTACAGGGTGGTACTGAAGCTTTCTTT; cdr3_aa: CASSDDVQGGTEAFF; j_call: TRBJ1-1; clone_size: NA; d_call: NA; v_call: TRBV2
cdr3_nt: TGTGCCAGCAGCTTATATCGAGGGACCCCGGGGGGGAATGAGCAGTTCTTC; cdr3_aa: CASSLYRGTPGGNEQFF; j_call: TRBJ2-1; clone_size: NA; d_call: TRBD2; v_call: TRBV5-8
cdr3_nt: TGTGCCATCAGTGAGTCTAGGGCTAGCAGCAATGAGCAGTTCTTC; cdr3_aa: CAISESRASSNEQFF; j_call: TRBJ2-1; clone_size: NA; d_call: NA; v_call: TRBV10-3
cdr3_nt: TGCGCCAGCAGCGTGGACTATTACGAGCAGTACTTC; cdr3_aa: CASSVDYYEQYF; j_call: TRBJ2-7; clone_size: NA; d_call: NA; v_call: TRBV5-1
cdr3_nt: TGTGCCAGTAGTCCTGACAGGGTTGGTAGCGAGCAGTACTTC; cdr3_aa: CASSPDRVGSEQYF; j_call: TRBJ2-7; clone_size: NA; d_call: TRBD1; v_call: TRBV19
cdr3_nt: TGTGCCAGCAGTGATCACGGACACCGGGCGGCAGCTTTCTTT; cdr3_aa: CASSDHGHRAAAFF; j_call: TRBJ1-1; clone_size: NA; d_call: NA; v_call: TRBV28
cdr3_nt: TGTGCCAGCAGCTTTAGCGAGAGCAATCAGCCCCAGCATTTT; cdr3_aa: CASSFSESNQPQHF; j_call: TRBJ1-5; clone_size: NA; d_call: NA; v_call: TRBV7-9
cdr3_nt: TGTGCCACCACCGACAGGGACCAAGAGACCCAGTACTTC; cdr3_aa: CATTDRDQETQYF; j_call: TRBJ2-5; clone_size: NA; d_call: TRBD1; v_call: TRBV10-3
cdr3_nt: TGCGCCAGCAGTGGGGGGACAGGGGGCGTCGGGGAGCTGTTTTTT; cdr3_aa: CASSGGTGGVGELFF; j_call: TRBJ2-2; clone_size: NA; d_call: TRBD1; v_call: TRBV10-1
cdr3_nt: TGTGCCAGCAGATTAGTAGGCGGGAGGGCCCCAGAGACCCAGTACTTC; cdr3_aa: CASRLVGGRAPETQYF; j_call: TRBJ2-5; clone_size: NA; d_call: TRBD2; v_call: TRBV7-2
cdr3_nt: TGTGCCTGGACGACGGGACAGGGGAGGGGAGAGACCCAGTACTTC; cdr3_aa: CAWTTGQGRGETQYF; j_call: TRBJ2-5; clone_size: NA; d_call: TRBD1; v_call: TRBV30
cdr3_nt: TGTGCCAGCAGCTTATTCGGAGGGGATCAAAACATTCAGTACTTC; cdr3_aa: CASSLFGGDQNIQYF; j_call: TRBJ2-4; clone_size: NA; d_call: NA; v_call: TRBV7-9
cdr3_nt: TGTGCCAGCAGCCCAGGGACAGGTACTAGCACAGATACGCAGTATTTT; cdr3_aa: CASSPGTGTSTDTQYF; j_call: TRBJ2-3; clone_size: NA; d_call: TRBD1; v_call: TRBV7-8
cdr3_nt: TGTGCCAGTAGTATTCGGGGGGACAATGAGCAGTTCTTC; cdr3_aa: CASSIRGDNEQFF; j_call: TRBJ2-1; clone_size: once; d_call: TRBD2; v_call: TRBV19
cdr3_nt: TGTGCCTGGAGAAATACAGGGTACGGAGCTTTCTTT; cdr3_aa: CAWRNTGYGAFF; j_call: TRBJ1-1; clone_size: NA; d_call: NA; v_call: TRBV30
cdr3_nt: TGTGCCACCCAAGACTCCCTTAGTGCGAGCTCCTACAATGAGCAGTTCTTC; cdr3_aa: CATQDSLSASSYNEQFF; j_call: TRBJ2-1; clone_size: NA; d_call: NA; v_call: TRBV7-6
cdr3_nt: TGTGCCAGCAGTTACAGGGGATTCACTGAAGCTTTCTTT; cdr3_aa: CASSYRGFTEAFF; j_call: TRBJ1-1; clone_size: few; d_call: TRBD1; v_call: TRBV25-1
cdr3_nt: TGTGCCAGCAGCATCGGGACTAGCGGGAGAGGGGCAGATACGCAGTATTTT; cdr3_aa: CASSIGTSGRGADTQYF; j_call: TRBJ2-3; clone_size: NA; d_call: TRBD2; v_call: TRBV5-8
cdr3_nt: TGTGCCAGCAGTGAAGGGCTAGCCTCCTACAATGAGCAGTTCTTC; cdr3_aa: CASSEGLASYNEQFF; j_call: TRBJ2-1; clone_size: NA; d_call: NA; v_call: TRBV2
cdr3_nt: TGTGCCTGGAGTTTCACGGGGGGGGCGAACGGCTACACCTTC; cdr3_aa: CAWSFTGGANGYTF; j_call: TRBJ1-2; clone_size: few; d_call: NA; v_call: TRBV30
cdr3_nt: TGCGCCAGCAGCTTGGCCAGCTTTGGGGAGCAGTACTTC; cdr3_aa: CASSLASFGEQYF; j_call: TRBJ2-5; clone_size: few; d_call: NA; v_call: TRBV5-1
cdr3_nt: TGTGCGAGCAGGGGCTCCCTATGGACTGAAGCTTTCTTT; cdr3_aa: CASRGSLWTEAFF; j_call: TRBJ1-1; clone_size: NA; d_call: NA; v_call: TRBV7-2
cdr3_nt: TGCGCCAGCAGTGAGTCCGGGGCGGGAGCGTATAGAAATGAGCAGTTCTTC; cdr3_aa: CASSESGAGAYRNEQFF; j_call: TRBJ2-1; clone_size: NA; d_call: TRBD2; v_call: TRBV10-1
cdr3_nt: TGTGCCAGCTCACCGGTCAAGCTTAAGAACACTGAAGCTTTCTTT; cdr3_aa: CASSPVKLKNTEAFF; j_call: TRBJ1-1; clone_size: few; d_call: NA; v_call: TRBV18
cdr3_nt: TGCGCCAGCAGCCAAGCTGCAGGGGCCATCGTGGGCTACACCTTC; cdr3_aa: CASSQAAGAIVGYTF; j_call: TRBJ1-2; clone_size: NA; d_call: NA; v_call: TRBV4-1
cdr3_nt: TGTGCCAGCGGATCCGGGACTAGCGGGTTTGGTGAGCAGTTCTTC; cdr3_aa: CASGSGTSGFGEQFF; j_call: TRBJ2-1; clone_size: NA; d_call: TRBD2; v_call: TRBV6-5
cdr3_nt: TGTGCCAGCAGTGGTTTCGGACTAGCGGGAAGAAGCACAGATACGCAGTATTTT; cdr3_aa: CASSGFGLAGRSTDTQYF; j_call: TRBJ2-3; clone_size: NA; d_call: TRBD2; v_call: TRBV2
cdr3_nt: TGTGCCAGCAGCTCAGGGTTAGGCAGCCAGCCCCAGCATTTT; cdr3_aa: CASSSGLGSQPQHF; j_call: TRBJ1-5; clone_size: NA; d_call: NA; v_call: TRBV7-6
cdr3_nt: TGCGCCAGCAACCACGGGACCGGGAGCGAGCAGTACTTC; cdr3_aa: CASNHGTGSEQYF; j_call: TRBJ2-7; clone_size: NA; d_call: NA; v_call: TRBV5-1
cdr3_nt: TGCGCCAGCCGACTAGCGGATTCCTACAATGAGCAGTTCTTC; cdr3_aa: CASRLADSYNEQFF; j_call: TRBJ2-1; clone_size: NA; d_call: TRBD2; v_call: TRBV5-1
cdr3_nt: TGTGCCAGCAGCTTGGGGGGGACGCGGCCAAACACTGAAGCTTTCTTT; cdr3_aa: CASSLGGTRPNTEAFF; j_call: TRBJ1-1; clone_size: NA; d_call: NA; v_call: TRBV7-2
cdr3_nt: TGTGCCATCAGGGCAGGGTCCACTGAAGCTTTCTTT; cdr3_aa: CAIRAGSTEAFF; j_call: TRBJ1-1; clone_size: NA; d_call: NA; v_call: TRBV10-3
cdr3_nt: TGTGCCATCAGTGATACAGATCAGCCCCAGCATTTT; cdr3_aa: CAISDTDQPQHF; j_call: TRBJ1-5; clone_size: NA; d_call: NA; v_call: TRBV10-3
cdr3_nt: TGTGCCAGCAGCTTCGGTACTGGCACAGATACGCAGTATTTT; cdr3_aa: CASSFGTGTDTQYF; j_call: TRBJ2-3; clone_size: NA; d_call: NA; v_call: TRBV11-2
cdr3_nt: TGCAGCGTGGGGGGTGGCAGGATGGACACCGGGGAGCTGTTTTTT; cdr3_aa: CSVGGGRMDTGELFF; j_call: TRBJ2-2; clone_size: NA; d_call: NA; v_call: TRBV29-1
cdr3_nt: TGTGCCAGCAGCCTCCCCAGCGGGAGTTCAGGTGAGCAGTTCTTC; cdr3_aa: CASSLPSGSSGEQFF; j_call: TRBJ2-1; clone_size: NA; d_call: TRBD2; v_call: TRBV11-1
cdr3_nt: TGTGCCAGCAGCTTAGAACAGGGAGCCACTGAAGCTTTCTTT; cdr3_aa: CASSLEQGATEAFF; j_call: TRBJ1-1; clone_size: NA; d_call: NA; v_call: TRBV7-2
cdr3_nt: TGCGCCAGCAGCCAGGAGGCCTCTGGGGCCAACGTCCTGACTTTC; cdr3_aa: CASSQEASGANVLTF; j_call: TRBJ2-6; clone_size: medium-sized; d_call: NA; v_call: TRBV4-1
cdr3_nt: TGTGCCAGCAGTGATACAACTAAAGGAAACACCATATATTTT; cdr3_aa: CASSDTTKGNTIYF; j_call: TRBJ1-3; clone_size: NA; d_call: NA; v_call: TRBV6-1
cdr3_nt: TGTGCCAGCAGCGGGCGGGGGTCCTACGAGCGGTACTTC; cdr3_aa: CASSGRGSYERYF; j_call: TRBJ2-7; clone_size: NA; d_call: TRBD2; v_call: TRBV7-2
cdr3_nt: TGTGCCTGGGAGTTGGGGCCTCAAGCTTTCTTT; cdr3_aa: CAWELGPQAFF; j_call: TRBJ1-1; clone_size: NA; d_call: NA; v_call: TRBV30
cdr3_nt: TGTGCCACCGAGGGGACTTTTGATTCCAATGAGCAGTTCTTC; cdr3_aa: CATEGTFDSNEQFF; j_call: TRBJ2-1; clone_size: NA; d_call: NA; v_call: TRBV15